Listed here are 23 T cell receptor beta chains from one sample, sequenced in a study of shared clonotypes between healthy human individuals. In the naive CD8 group, cells lacked CD45RO and were positively selected for CCR7, so terminally differentiated effector memory CD45RA+ cells were left out. Here immunoSEQ multiplex PCR was the method, and the copy in TCRdb shows in-frame clones only, minus some. Here the sample spans fewer than 800,000 clones, roughly 94% being singletons. Sequenced: naive CD8+ T cells sorted from blood. The receptor set was obtained from a man aged 25-45 years in good health.

This chain joins TRBV6-5 and TRBJ2-7; 9 nucleotides align to TRBD2. With 5 bases clipped from V and 5 bases from J, the junction kept 7 bases outside the gene matches. The CDR3 contains 14 residues. Germline assignment: CDR1 MNHEY and CDR2 SVGAGI. The CDR3 reads CASSPGLARDEQYF. The CDR3 DNA sequence: TGTGCCAGCAGTCCCGGACTAGCGCGGGACGAGCAGTACTTC.

The chain combines TRBV27 with TRBJ2-5; D remains unclear. The CDR3 runs to 13 residues. V lost 6 bases to trimming and J lost 4 bases, with 12 bases between them. Germline CDR1 and CDR2: MNHEY and SMNVEV (reference sequence). CDR3 residues: CASSTSFGETQYF. In nucleotides, the CDR3 is TGTGCCAGCAGCACGAGCTTCGGAGAGACCCAGTACTTC.

The J gene is TRBJ2-1, the V gene TRBV10-2; a weak D match, TRBD2 (5 bases). The CDR3 has 15 amino acids. Trimming took 0 bases from V and 4 from J, leaving 10 bases between them. Germline V gene lookup returns CDR1 WSHSY and CDR2 SAAADI. Here the CDR3 reads CASSESTGRYNEQFF. In DNA, the CDR3 is TGCGCCAGCAGTGAGTCGACGGGGAGATACAATGAGCAGTTCTTC.

V and J are TRBV7-9 and TRBJ2-2, with D possibly matching TRBD1 (6 bases). V was shortened by 1 base and J by 4 bases, with 10 bases between the two germline ends. The CDR3 is 15 residues long. Germline CDR1 and CDR2: SEHNR and FQNEAQ (reference sequence). The CDR3 loop is CASSLGGRGTGELFF. CDR3 in DNA: TGTGCCAGCAGCTTAGGGGGGCGCGGCACCGGGGAGCTGTTTTTT.

V usage is TRBV7-6 and J usage is TRBJ2-2; 7 bases match TRBD1. The CDR3 is made up of 15 amino acids. Germline V CDR1 and CDR2: SGHVS, FNYEAQ. V trimming: 4 bases; J trimming: 3 bases; junction bases outside the gene matches: 5. CDR3 DNA sequence: TGTGCCAGCAGCTACGACACAGGGGACACCGGGGAGCTGTTTTTT. Translating it yields CASSYDTGDTGELFF.

The chain couples TRBV30 to TRBJ2-7; 8 positions match TRBD1. There are 14 residues in the CDR3. The ends lost 3 bases at V and 0 bases at J; junction bases unmatched: 4. Germline V gene data show CDR1 as GTSNPN and CDR2 as SVGIG (reference sequence). CDR3 bases: TGTGCCTGGAGGGCTACAGGGGGCTCCTACGAGCAGTACTTC. It codes for CAWRATGGSYEQYF. The entire variable domain, with the rest obtained from reference TRBV30 and TRBJ2-7, is as follows: SQTIHQWPATLVQPVGSPLSLECTVEGTSNPNLYWYRQAAGRGLQLLFYSVGIGQISSEVPQNLSASRPQDRQFILSSKKLLLSDSGFYLCAWRATGGSYEQYFGPGTRLTVT.

This CDR3 reads CASCNAGPSSYEQYF. The CDR3 DNA sequence: TGTGCCAGCTGTAATGCCGGGCCTAGCTCCTACGAGCAGTACTTC. The chain joins TRBV7-8 to TRBJ2-7; D is ambiguous. This CDR3 comprises 15 residues. The V end lost 8 bases, the J end lost 0 bases, and 17 bases lay between the germline ends. Germline V gives CDR1 SGHVS, CDR2 FQNEAQ.

This sequence joins TRBV7-9 and TRBJ1-1; TRBD1 might be the D (6 bases). CDR1 is SEHNR and CDR2 is FQNEAQ in the germline V gene (reference sequence). V lost 4 bases and J lost 0, with 9 bases in between. The CDR3 consists of 14 residues. This chain's CDR3 is CASSSGHVNTEAFF. Here the CDR3 DNA reads TGTGCCAGCAGCTCGGGACATGTGAACACTGAAGCTTTCTTT.

This clone was counted a few times. This chain uses TRBV9 with TRBJ1-1; maybe TRBD1 (5 bases). Germline CDR1 is SGDLS and CDR2 is YYNGEE. The CDR3 runs 15 residues. Trimming cost V 6 bases and J 4 bases, with 19 bases left between them. The CDR3 sequence: CASNPMRQTTTEAFF. For the CDR3, the DNA is TGTGCCAGCAATCCAATGAGACAGACGACCACTGAAGCTTTCTTT.

This chain joins TRBV28 and TRBJ2-5, with D unclear. With 5 bases removed from V and 7 bases from J, the gap between germline ends came to 17 bases. Germline V gene lookup returns CDR1 MDHEN and CDR2 SYDVKM. This CDR3 is built from 14 residues. The CDR3 nucleotides read TGTGCCAGCAGTGGCGCGGAGCCTGGGCGGACCCAGTACTTC. Amino acid sequence: CASSGAEPGRTQYF.

Note on this clone: The identical CDR3 is also encoded by other nucleotide sequences in the sample. This chain connects TRBV9 to TRBJ2-7; a possible D gene is TRBD2 (5 bases). Trimming cost V 0 bases and J 1 base, with 5 bases left between them. The CDR3 totals 13 residues. Germline V gene data show CDR1 as SGDLS and CDR2 as YYNGEE. Here the CDR3 DNA reads TGTGCCAGCAGCGTAGGAGGGTCCTACGAGCAGTACTTC. Translating it yields CASSVGGSYEQYF. The entire variable domain, with the rest obtained from reference TRBV9 and TRBJ2-7, is as follows: DSGVTQTPKHLITATGQRVTLRCSPRSGDLSVYWYQQSLDQGLQFLIQYYNGEERAKGNILERFSAQQFPDLHSELNLSSLELGDSALYFCASSVGGSYEQYFGPGTRLTVT.

V and J are TRBV14 and TRBJ2-5, with a tentative D call TRBD2 (5 bases). This CDR3 region has 16 residues. The V gene's germline CDR1 is SGHDN and CDR2 FVKESK. With 1 base removed from V and 3 bases from J, the gap between germline ends came to 15 bases. The CDR3: CASSQVVKVEEETQYF. The CDR3 DNA is TGTGCCAGCAGCCAAGTGGTCAAGGTGGAGGAAGAGACCCAGTACTTC.

This clone was picked up one time. The chain combines TRBV28 with TRBJ2-1, with D tentatively TRBD1 or TRBD2 (5 bases each). V was pared by 4 bases and J by 1 base, with 11 bases between. Germline assignment: CDR1 MDHEN and CDR2 SYDVKM. The CDR3 extends over 15 amino acids. CDR3 region: CASSSQGDSYNEQFF. The CDR3 coding sequence is TGTGCCAGCAGTTCGCAGGGAGATTCCTACAATGAGCAGTTCTTC.

J is TRBJ2-7 and V is TRBV25-1; 9 positions match TRBD1. The CDR3 has 14 residues. Per germline, CDR1 MGHDK and CDR2 SYGVNS. V dropped 1 base and J dropped 5; count of bases not matched to a gene: 3. The CDR3 DNA follows: TGTGCCAGCAGTGAATCTGGGACAGGGAACGAGCAGTACTTC. Protein product: CASSESGTGNEQYF.

This rearrangement joins TRBV5-4 to TRBJ1-1; 12 nucleotides align to TRBD1. The trim removed 4 bases at V and 0 bases at J, leaving 4 bases unmatched. Germline V lookup: CDR1 SGHNT, CDR2 YYREEE (reference sequence). The CDR3 covers 16 residues. DNA for the CDR3: TGTGCCAGCAGCCTCGGGACAGGGGGCGTGAACACTGAAGCTTTCTTT. This sequence encodes CASSLGTGGVNTEAFF.

A word on this clone: The sample holds other DNA sequences that translate to the same CDR3. The J gene is TRBJ2-1, the V gene TRBV9; TRBD2 aligns across 12 bases. Germline loops: CDR1 SGDLS, CDR2 YYNGEE. CDR3 length: 15 amino acids. After removal of 3 bases from V and 7 bases from J, the junction contained 5 bases not matched to a gene. CDR3 sequence reads: CASSAWGTSGNEQFF. DNA for the CDR3: TGTGCCAGCAGCGCCTGGGGGACTAGCGGGAATGAGCAGTTCTTC.

The gene calls are TRBV29-1 and TRBJ2-1, with D perhaps TRBD2 (6 bases). Germline values: CDR1 SQVTM, CDR2 ANQGSEA. The V end lost 3 bases, the J end lost 6 bases, and 12 bases lay between the germline ends. This CDR3 is 13 amino acids long. The CDR3, as DNA: TGCAGCGTTGACACACTAGCCGGCAATGAGCAGTTCTTC. Protein product: CSVDTLAGNEQFF.

This clone appeared a few times. This chain links TRBV2 with TRBJ2-7; TRBD1 matches 7 bases. This CDR3 comprises 13 residues. Per the germline V gene, CDR1 is SNHLY and CDR2 is FYNNEI. V gave up 4 bases and J gave up 7 bases; unmatched junction bases: 7. The CDR3 DNA reads as TGTGCCAGCAGTGGGCAGGGGGAAGGGGAGCAGTACTTC. This codes for CASSGQGEGEQYF. The whole variable domain, filled in from reference TRBV2 and TRBJ2-7, reads EPEVTQTPSHQVTQMGQEVILRCVPISNHLYFYWYRQILGQKVEFLVSFYNNEISEKSEIFDDQFSVERPDGSNFTLKIRSTKLEDSAMYFCASSGQGEGEQYFGPGTRLTVT.

The genes are TRBV27 and TRBJ2-1, with no clear D. The CDR3 totals 14 residues. Trimming took 5 bases from V and 8 from J, leaving 16 bases between them. The germline CDR1 and CDR2 sequences are MNHEY and SMNVEV (reference sequence). CDR3 DNA sequence: TGTGCCAGCAGTACGGGCTTCGATCGGTATGAGCAGTTCTTC. Its translation is CASSTGFDRYEQFF.

The rearrangement uses TRBV27 and TRBJ1-1; no firm D call. The CDR3 extends over 12 amino acids. Germline CDR1 is MNHEY and CDR2 is SMNVEV (reference sequence). Trimming left V 6 bases short and J 1 base short, with 6 bases between. The CDR3 coding sequence is TGTGCCAGCAGCGGTGAGAACACTGAAGCTTTCTTT. This gives the protein CASSGENTEAFF.

The V call is TRBV7-2, the J call TRBJ2-7; 11 nucleotides agree with TRBD2. Per germline, CDR1 SGHTA and CDR2 FQGNSA. V trimming: 1 base; J trimming: 3 bases; junction bases outside the gene matches: 11. This CDR3 spans 18 amino acids. The CDR3 region has the DNA TGTGCCAGCAGCTTAGTTAAACCGGGACTAGCGGTAAACTACGAGCAGTACTTC. Its protein is CASSLVKPGLAVNYEQYF.

This rearrangement joins TRBV10-1 to TRBJ1-4, with 10 bases aligning to TRBD1. This CDR3 has 13 residues. V lost 9 bases, J lost 7 bases, and 5 bases stayed unmatched. Germline V gene lookup returns CDR1 WNHNN and CDR2 SYGVQD (reference sequence). Written as DNA, the CDR3 is TGCGCCAGGCCAGGACAGGGGGGTGAAAAACTGTTTTTT. It is translated as CARPGQGGEKLFF.

About this clone: This same CDR3 is encoded by further DNA sequences in the sample. V gene TRBV28 combines with J gene TRBJ2-7; 14 bases are shared with TRBD2. This CDR3 has 15 amino acids. V trimming: 3 bases; J trimming: 2 bases; junction bases outside the gene matches: 0. Per germline, CDR1 MDHEN and CDR2 SYDVKM. The CDR3: CASSLGLAGAYEQYF. The CDR3 DNA reads as TGTGCCAGCAGTTTGGGACTAGCGGGAGCCTACGAGCAGTACTTC.